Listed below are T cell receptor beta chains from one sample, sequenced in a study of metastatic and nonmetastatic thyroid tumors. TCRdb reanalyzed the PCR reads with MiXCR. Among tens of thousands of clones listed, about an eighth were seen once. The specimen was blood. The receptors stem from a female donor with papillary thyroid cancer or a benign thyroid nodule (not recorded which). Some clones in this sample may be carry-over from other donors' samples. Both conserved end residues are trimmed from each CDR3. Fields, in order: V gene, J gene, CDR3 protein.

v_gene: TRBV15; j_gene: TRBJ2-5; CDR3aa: ATSGIQETQY
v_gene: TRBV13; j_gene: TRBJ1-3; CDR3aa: ASSTGQGRSGNTIY
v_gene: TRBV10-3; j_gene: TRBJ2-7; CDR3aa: AISQPRPTGVEQY
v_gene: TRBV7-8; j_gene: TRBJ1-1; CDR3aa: ASSLTEEAF
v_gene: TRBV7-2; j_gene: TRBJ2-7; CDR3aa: ASSGQGYEQY
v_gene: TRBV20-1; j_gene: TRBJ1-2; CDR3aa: SAFEKGFGYGYT
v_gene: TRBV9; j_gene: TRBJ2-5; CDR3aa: ASSVLGGMEETQY
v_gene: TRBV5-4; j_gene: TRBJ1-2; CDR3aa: ASSWGPSGNYGYT
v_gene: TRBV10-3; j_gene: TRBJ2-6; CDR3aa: AISGDSGGANVLT
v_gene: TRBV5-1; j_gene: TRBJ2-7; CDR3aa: ASSLPGQSYEQY
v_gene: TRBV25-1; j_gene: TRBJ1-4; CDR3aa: ASSESGSTQKLF
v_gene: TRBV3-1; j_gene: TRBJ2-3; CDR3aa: ASSPQRTDTQY
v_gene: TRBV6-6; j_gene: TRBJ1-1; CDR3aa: ASSYTPGQAF
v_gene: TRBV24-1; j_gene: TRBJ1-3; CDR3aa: ATSEGDTIY
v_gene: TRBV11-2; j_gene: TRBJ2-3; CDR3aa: ASSHLKREGPNTQY
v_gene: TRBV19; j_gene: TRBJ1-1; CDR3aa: ASRWTANTEAF
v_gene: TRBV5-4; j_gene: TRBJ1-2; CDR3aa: ASSTPGLGYT
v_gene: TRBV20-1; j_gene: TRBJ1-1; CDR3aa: SAREQGNTEAF
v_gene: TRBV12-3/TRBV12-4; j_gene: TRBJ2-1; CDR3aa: ASSPTQGAYNEQF
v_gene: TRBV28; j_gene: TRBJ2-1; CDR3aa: ASSLAGARRGPNNEQF
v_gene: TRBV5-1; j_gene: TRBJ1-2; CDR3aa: ASSLGVTGTGGYT
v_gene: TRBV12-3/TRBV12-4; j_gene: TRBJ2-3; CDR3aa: ASSPSGRRGTQY
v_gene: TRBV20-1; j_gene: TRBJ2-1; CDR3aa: SARDKLAGTYNEQF
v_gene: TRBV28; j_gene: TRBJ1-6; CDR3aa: ASTPLSRRGNSPLH
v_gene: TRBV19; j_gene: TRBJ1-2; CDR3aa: ASTPDRGVSYGYT
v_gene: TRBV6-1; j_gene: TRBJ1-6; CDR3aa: ASWDPRGYNSPLH
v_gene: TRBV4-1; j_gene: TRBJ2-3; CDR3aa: SSSPAAGAGDTQY
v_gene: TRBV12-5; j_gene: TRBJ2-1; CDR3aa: ASGLVRWGGNEQF
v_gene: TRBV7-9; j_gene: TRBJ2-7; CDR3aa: ASGSGGPQY
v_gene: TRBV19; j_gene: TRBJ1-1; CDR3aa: ASSYGNTEAF
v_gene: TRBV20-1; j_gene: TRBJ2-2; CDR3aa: SARDYIRGADTGELF
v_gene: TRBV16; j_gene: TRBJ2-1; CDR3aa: ASSLYRDTYNEQF
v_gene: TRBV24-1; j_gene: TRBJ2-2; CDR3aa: ATSDLTSGINTGELF
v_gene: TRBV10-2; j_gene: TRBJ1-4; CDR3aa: ASSENGEKLF
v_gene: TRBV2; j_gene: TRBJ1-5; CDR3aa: ASLLDRTSNQPQH
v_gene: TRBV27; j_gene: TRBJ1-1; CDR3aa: ASSPLLGRRNTESF
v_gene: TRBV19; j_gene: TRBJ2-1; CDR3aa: ASSELAAREQF
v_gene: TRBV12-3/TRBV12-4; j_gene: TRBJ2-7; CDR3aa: ASSVGQGASYEQY
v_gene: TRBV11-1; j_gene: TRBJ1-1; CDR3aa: ASSPRPQAEAF
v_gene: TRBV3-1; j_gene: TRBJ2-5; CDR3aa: ASRAGTTLGETQY
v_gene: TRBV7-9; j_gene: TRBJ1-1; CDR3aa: ASSLAGGGEAF
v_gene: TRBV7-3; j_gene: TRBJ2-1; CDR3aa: ASSPTHGSVEQF
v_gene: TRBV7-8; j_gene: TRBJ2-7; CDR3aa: ASSYRGQGEQY
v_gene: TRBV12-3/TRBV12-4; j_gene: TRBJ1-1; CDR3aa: ASSHGQGRGAF
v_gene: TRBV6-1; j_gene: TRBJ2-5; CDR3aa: ASSYQQKETQY
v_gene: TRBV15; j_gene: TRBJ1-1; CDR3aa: ATSRRNTEAF
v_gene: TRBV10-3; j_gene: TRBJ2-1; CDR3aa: AISEPGLSYNEQS
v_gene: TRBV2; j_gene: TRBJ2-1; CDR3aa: AGRGLENEQF
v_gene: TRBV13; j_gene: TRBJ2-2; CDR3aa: ASSLVFGGLAENTGELF
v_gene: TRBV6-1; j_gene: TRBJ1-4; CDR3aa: ASRPAGGFDEKLF
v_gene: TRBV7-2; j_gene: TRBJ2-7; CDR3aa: ASSLQTGTAYEQY
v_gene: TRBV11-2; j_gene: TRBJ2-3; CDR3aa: ASSRASGGITDTQY
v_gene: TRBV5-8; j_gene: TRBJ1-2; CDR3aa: ASSMTGDGGYT